These 10 T cell receptor beta chains were all obtained from the same sample, sequenced in a study of radiotherapy plus CTLA-4 blockade in lung cancer. Assay: immunoSEQ multiplex PCR; the TCRdb copy retains only in-frame clones and omits some. This table has about 36,000 clones, around 85% appearing once. The specimen was peripheral blood, collected from a patient treated with radiotherapy plus ipilimumab. The receptors stem from a human donor with non-small cell lung cancer who had stable disease on radiotherapy plus ipilimumab.

This clone was counted once. The chain combines TRBV4-3 with TRBJ2-3; TRBD2 is a possible D gene (6 bases). CDR1 and CDR2 from the germline V gene are LGHNA and YSLEER. The ends were cut back, 1 base at V and 4 bases at J, with 9 bases in the middle. The CDR3 is 14 amino acids. The CDR3 loop is CASSQAGGSDTQYF. The CDR3 nucleotides are TGCGCCAGCAGCCAAGCCGGGGGATCAGATACGCAGTATTTT.

The chain joins TRBV19 to TRBJ1-6; 7 bases are a match to TRBD1. V lost 5 bases and J lost 8; bases outside the gene matches: 3. The germline CDR1 and CDR2 sequences are LNHDA and SQIVND (reference sequence). The CDR3 totals 13 residues. CDR3 sequence reads: CASSLTGDSPLHF. The CDR3 DNA sequence: TGTGCCAGTAGTCTTACAGGGGATTCACCCCTCCACTTT.

This chain connects TRBV30 to TRBJ2-2, with TRBD2 matching over 9 bases. The CDR3 has 17 amino acids. Germline CDR1 GTSNPN, CDR2 SVGIG (reference sequence). Trimming removed 0 bases from V and 5 bases from J; junction bases left unmatched: 10. CDR3 region: CAWSVPYGLATTGELFF. For the CDR3, the DNA is TGTGCCTGGAGTGTACCATACGGACTAGCGACAACCGGGGAGCTGTTTTTT.

The V and J genes are TRBV9 and TRBJ2-1, with 9 bases lining up with TRBD2. Per germline, CDR1 SGDLS and CDR2 YYNGEE. CDR3 length: 15 residues. V shed 4 bases and J 7 bases; nucleotides not matched to a gene: 9. DNA of the CDR3: TGTGCCAGCAGCCCACGGGCTAGCGGGAAGAATGAGCAGTTCTTC. Translated: CASSPRASGKNEQFF.

This rearrangement joins TRBV28 to TRBJ1-5; a possible D gene is TRBD1 (6 bases). Germline CDR1 is MDHEN and CDR2 is SYDVKM. V lost 5 bases and J 0 bases, leaving 23 bases between the germline ends. The length of the CDR3 is 19 residues. Here the CDR3 reads CASSNPRQVELYSNQPQHF. The CDR3 bases are TGTGCCAGCAGTAATCCTAGACAGGTCGAACTTTATAGCAATCAGCCCCAGCATTTT.

This chain links TRBV7-3 with TRBJ2-3; TRBD2 matches at 7 bases. J gave up 1 base and V 5 bases, and 15 bases lay outside the gene matches. The length of the CDR3 is 18 residues. Germline CDR1 is SGHTA and CDR2 is FQGTGA. DNA for the CDR3: TGTGCCAGCAGCCCGGGGGTAGGGGAGGGAATAGGCACAGATACGCAGTATTTT. This gives the protein CASSPGVGEGIGTDTQYF.

V is TRBV9 and J is TRBJ2-1; 14 bases align to TRBD2. This CDR3 has 15 amino acids. The germline V gene has CDR1 SGDLS and CDR2 YYNGEE. V dropped 4 bases and J dropped 8; count of bases not matched to a gene: 5. CDR3: CASSPGLAGGDEQFF. CDR3 DNA: TGTGCCAGCAGCCCCGGACTAGCGGGAGGCGATGAGCAGTTCTTC.

The rearrangement uses TRBV11-3 and TRBJ2-5; TRBD2 matches at 7 bases. V lost 8 bases, J lost 5 bases, and 11 bases stayed unmatched. The germline CDR1 and CDR2 sequences are SGHNT and YENEEA. The CDR3 contains 14 residues. DNA of the CDR3: TGTGCCAGCTCCGGGGGGAGATTCCAGGAGACCCAGTACTTC. As protein: CASSGGRFQETQYF. The full variable domain, rest sourced from reference TRBV11-3 and TRBJ2-5, is EAGVVQSPRYKIIEKKQPVAFWCNPISGHNTLYWYLQNLGQGPELLIRYENEEAVDDSQLPKDRFSAERLKGVDSTLKIQPAELGDSAVYLCASSGGRFQETQYFGPGTRLLVL.

This chain links TRBV10-3 with TRBJ2-7, with 7 nucleotides matching TRBD1. The junction had 4 bases not matched to a gene; V was cut back by 3 bases and J by 2 bases. The germline CDR1 and CDR2 sequences are ENHRY and SYGVKD. The length of the CDR3 is 14 residues. CDR3 protein: CAISDGQDAYEQYF. The CDR3 DNA is TGTGCCATCAGTGATGGACAGGACGCCTACGAGCAGTACTTC.

The V call is TRBV25-1, the J call TRBJ2-5, with 7 bases identical to TRBD1. CDR1 is MGHDK and CDR2 is SYGVNS in the germline V gene. This CDR3 comprises 15 residues. V was clipped by 5 bases and J by 5 bases; unmatched bases: 11. CDR3 sequence (DNA): TGTGCCAGCAGTCCCCATACAGGGGCTGGGGAGACCCAGTACTTC. It translates to CASSPHTGAGETQYF.